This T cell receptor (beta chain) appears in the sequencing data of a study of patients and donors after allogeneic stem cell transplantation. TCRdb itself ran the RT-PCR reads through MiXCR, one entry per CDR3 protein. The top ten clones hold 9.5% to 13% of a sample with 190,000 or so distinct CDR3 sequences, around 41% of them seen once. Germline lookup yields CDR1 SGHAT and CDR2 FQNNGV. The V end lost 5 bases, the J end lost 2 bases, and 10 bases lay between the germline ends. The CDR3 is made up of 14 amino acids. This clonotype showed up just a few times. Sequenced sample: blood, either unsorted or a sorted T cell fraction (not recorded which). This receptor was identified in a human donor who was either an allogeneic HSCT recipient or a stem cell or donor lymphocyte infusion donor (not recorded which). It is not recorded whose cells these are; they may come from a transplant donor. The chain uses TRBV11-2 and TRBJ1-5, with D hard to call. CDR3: CASSAGSRNQPQHF. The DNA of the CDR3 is TGTGCCAGCAGCGCGGGGAGCCGCAATCAGCCCCAGCATTTT.